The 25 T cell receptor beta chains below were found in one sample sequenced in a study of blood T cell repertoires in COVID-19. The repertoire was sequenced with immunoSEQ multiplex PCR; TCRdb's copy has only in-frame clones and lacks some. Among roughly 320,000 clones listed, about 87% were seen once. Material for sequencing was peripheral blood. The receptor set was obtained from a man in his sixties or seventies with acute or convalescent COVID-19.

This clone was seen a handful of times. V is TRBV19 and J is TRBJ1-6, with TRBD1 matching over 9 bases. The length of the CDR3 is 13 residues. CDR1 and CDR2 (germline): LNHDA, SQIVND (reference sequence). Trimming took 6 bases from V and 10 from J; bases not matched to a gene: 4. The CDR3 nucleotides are TGTGCCAGTAGGGATACAGGGGGCTCACCCCTCCACTTT. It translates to CASRDTGGSPLHF.

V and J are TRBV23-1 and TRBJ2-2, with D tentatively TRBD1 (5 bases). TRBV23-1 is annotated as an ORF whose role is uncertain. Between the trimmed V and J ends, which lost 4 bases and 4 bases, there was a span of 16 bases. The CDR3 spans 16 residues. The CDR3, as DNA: TGCGCCAGCAGTCGGGGCCGATGCGACCCCACCGGGGAGCTGTTTTTT. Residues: CASSRGRCDPTGELFF.

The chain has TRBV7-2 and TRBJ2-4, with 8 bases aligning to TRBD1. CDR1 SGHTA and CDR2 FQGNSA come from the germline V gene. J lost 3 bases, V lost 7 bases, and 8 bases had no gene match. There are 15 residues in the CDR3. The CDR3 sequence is CASTQGAVVKNIQYF. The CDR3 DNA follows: TGTGCCAGCACTCAGGGGGCAGTGGTCAAAAACATTCAGTACTTC. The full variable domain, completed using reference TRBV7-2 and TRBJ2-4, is GAGVSQSPSNKVTEKGKDVELRCDPISGHTALYWYRQSLGQGLEFLIYFQGNSAPDKSGLPSDRFSAERTGGSVSTLTIQRTQQEDSAVYLCASTQGAVVKNIQYFGAGTRLSVL.

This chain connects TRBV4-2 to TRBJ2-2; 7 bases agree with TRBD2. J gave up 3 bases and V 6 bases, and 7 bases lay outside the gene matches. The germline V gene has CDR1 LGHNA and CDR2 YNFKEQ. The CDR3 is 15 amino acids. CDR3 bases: TGTGCCAGCAGTCAGCGGGACGGAGACACCGGGGAGCTGTTTTTT. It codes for CASSQRDGDTGELFF.

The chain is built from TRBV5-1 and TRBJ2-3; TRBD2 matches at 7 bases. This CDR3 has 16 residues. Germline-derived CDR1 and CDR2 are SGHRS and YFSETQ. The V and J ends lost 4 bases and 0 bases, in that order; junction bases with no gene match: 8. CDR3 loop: CASSPSLAASTDTQYF. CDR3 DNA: TGCGCCAGCAGCCCGTCCCTAGCGGCTAGCACAGATACGCAGTATTTT.

In DNA, the CDR3 is TGTGCCACCAGTGACCCCGGGACAGGGCCCGAGCAGTACTTC. It translates to CATSDPGTGPEQYF. The chain uses TRBV24-1 and TRBJ2-7; TRBD1 matches 9 bases. Germline lookup yields CDR1 KGHDR and CDR2 SFDVKD. Germline trimming cut 4 bases from V and 6 bases from J; bases unmatched to any gene: 6. This CDR3 has 14 amino acids.

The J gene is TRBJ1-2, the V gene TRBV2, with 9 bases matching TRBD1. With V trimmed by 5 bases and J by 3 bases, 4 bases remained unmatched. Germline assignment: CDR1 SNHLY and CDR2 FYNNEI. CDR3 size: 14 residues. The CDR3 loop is CASSWDRADYGYTF. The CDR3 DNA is TGTGCCAGCAGTTGGGACAGGGCGGACTATGGCTACACCTTC.

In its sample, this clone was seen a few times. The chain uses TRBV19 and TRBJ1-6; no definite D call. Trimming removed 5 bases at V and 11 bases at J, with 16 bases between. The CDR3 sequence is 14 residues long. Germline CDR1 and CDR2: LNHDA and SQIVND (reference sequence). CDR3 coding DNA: TGTGCCAGTAGTGTGGCGGCGGAAATTCCACCCCTCCACTTT. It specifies CASSVAAEIPPLHF. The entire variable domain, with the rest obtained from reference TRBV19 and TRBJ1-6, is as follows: DGGITQSPKYLFRKEGQNVTLSCEQNLNHDAMYWYRQDPGQGLRLIYYSQIVNDFQKGDIAEGYSVSREKKESFPLTVTSAQKNPTAFYLCASSVAAEIPPLHFGNGTRLTVT.

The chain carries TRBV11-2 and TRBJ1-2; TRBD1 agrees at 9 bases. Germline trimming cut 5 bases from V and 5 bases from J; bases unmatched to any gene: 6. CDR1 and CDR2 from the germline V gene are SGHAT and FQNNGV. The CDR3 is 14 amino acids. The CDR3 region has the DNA TGTGCCAGCAGCACAAAGGACAGGGGATATGGCTACACCTTC. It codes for CASSTKDRGYGYTF.

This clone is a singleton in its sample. The DNA for the CDR3 is TGCGCCAGCAGAACGGGGGACAGGGAATCGTCCAATGAGCAGTTCTTC. This codes for CASRTGDRESSNEQFF. The genes are TRBV10-2 and TRBJ2-1; 9 positions match TRBD1. CDR1 and CDR2 (germline): WSHSY, SAAADI. The CDR3 has 16 residues. Losses at the gene ends were 6 bases for V and 6 bases for J; bases not matched to a gene: 12.

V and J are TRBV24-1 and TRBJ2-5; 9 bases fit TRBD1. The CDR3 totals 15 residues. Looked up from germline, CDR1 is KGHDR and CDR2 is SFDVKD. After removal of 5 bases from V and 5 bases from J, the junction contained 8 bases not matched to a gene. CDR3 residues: CATSGPQGAGETQYF. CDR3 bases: TGTGCCACCAGTGGGCCACAGGGGGCAGGGGAGACCCAGTACTTC.

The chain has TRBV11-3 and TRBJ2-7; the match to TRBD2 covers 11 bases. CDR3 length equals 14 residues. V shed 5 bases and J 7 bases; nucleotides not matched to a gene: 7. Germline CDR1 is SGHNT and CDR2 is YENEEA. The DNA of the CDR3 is TGTGCCAGCAGCGAACTAGCGGGAGTGGGGGAGCAGTACTTC. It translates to CASSELAGVGEQYF. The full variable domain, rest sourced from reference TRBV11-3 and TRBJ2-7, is EAGVVQSPRYKIIEKKQPVAFWCNPISGHNTLYWYLQNLGQGPELLIRYENEEAVDDSQLPKDRFSAERLKGVDSTLKIQPAELGDSAVYLCASSELAGVGEQYFGPGTRLTVT.

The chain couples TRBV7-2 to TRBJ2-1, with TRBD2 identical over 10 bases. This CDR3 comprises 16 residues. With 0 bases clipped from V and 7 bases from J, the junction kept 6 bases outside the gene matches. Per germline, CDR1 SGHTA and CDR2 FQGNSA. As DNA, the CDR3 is TGTGCCAGCAGCTTAGCCGGGACTAGCGTGCCAAATGAGCAGTTCTTC. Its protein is CASSLAGTSVPNEQFF. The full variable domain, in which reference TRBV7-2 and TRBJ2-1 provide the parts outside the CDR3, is GAGVSQSPSNKVTEKGKDVELRCDPISGHTALYWYRQSLGQGLEFLIYFQGNSAPDKSGLPSDRFSAERTGGSVSTLTIQRTQQEDSAVYLCASSLAGTSVPNEQFFGPGTRLTVL.

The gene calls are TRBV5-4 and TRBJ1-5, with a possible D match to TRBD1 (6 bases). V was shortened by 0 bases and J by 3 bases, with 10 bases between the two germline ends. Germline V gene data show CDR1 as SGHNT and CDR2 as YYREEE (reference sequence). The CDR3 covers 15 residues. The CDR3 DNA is TGTGCCAGCAGCTTGGACAGGGCGCCCAATCAGCCCCAGCATTTT. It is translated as CASSLDRAPNQPQHF. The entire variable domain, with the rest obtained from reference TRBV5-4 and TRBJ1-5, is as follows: ETGVTQSPTHLIKTRGQQVTLRCSSQSGHNTVSWYQQALGQGPQFIFQYYREEENGRGNFPPRFSGLQFPNYSSELNVNALELDDSALYLCASSLDRAPNQPQHFGDGTRLSIL.

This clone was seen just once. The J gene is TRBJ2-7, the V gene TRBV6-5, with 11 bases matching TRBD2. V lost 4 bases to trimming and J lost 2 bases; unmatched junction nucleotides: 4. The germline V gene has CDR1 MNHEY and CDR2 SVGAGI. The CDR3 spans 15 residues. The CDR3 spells CASSSGTSGTYEQYF. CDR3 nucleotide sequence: TGTGCCAGCAGTTCCGGGACTAGCGGCACCTACGAGCAGTACTTC.

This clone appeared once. The chain's CDR3 is CASRAGTNTQYF. The CDR3 region has the DNA TGTGCCAGCAGAGCAGGAACGAATACGCAGTATTTT. This sequence joins TRBV12-3 or TRBV12-4 and TRBJ2-3; no reliable D call. V lost 6 bases and J 7 bases, leaving 11 bases between the germline ends. The CDR3 has 12 residues.

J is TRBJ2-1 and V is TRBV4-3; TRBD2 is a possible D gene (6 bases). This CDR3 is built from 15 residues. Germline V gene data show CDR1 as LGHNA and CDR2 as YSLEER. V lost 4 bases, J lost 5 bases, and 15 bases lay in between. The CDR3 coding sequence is TGCGCCAGCAGCCTTACCGGGCCGGGGGACAATGAGCAGTTCTTC. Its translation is CASSLTGPGDNEQFF.

The CDR3 nucleotides read TGTGCCAGCAGCTTATCCGGGGGAAGCGCAGATACGCAGTATTTT. Translation gives CASSLSGGSADTQYF. The V and J genes are TRBV5-4 and TRBJ2-3, with D possibly being TRBD2 (6 bases). CDR1 is SGHNT and CDR2 is YYREEE in the germline V gene (reference sequence). V was clipped by 2 bases and J by 4 bases, with 14 bases between them. The CDR3 totals 15 residues.

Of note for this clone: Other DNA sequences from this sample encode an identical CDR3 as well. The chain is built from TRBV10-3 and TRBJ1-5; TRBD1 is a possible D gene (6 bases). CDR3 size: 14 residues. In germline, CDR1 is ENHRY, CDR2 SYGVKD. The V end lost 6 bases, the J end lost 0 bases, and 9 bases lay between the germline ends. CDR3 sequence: CAISGTNSNQPQHF. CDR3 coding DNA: TGTGCCATCAGCGGGACAAATAGCAATCAGCCCCAGCATTTT.

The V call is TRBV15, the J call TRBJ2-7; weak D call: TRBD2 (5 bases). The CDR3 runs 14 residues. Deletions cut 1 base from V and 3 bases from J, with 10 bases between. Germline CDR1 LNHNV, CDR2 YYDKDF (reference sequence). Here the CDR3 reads CATSRGTGVYEQYF. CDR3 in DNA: TGTGCCACCAGCAGAGGGACCGGGGTCTACGAGCAGTACTTC.

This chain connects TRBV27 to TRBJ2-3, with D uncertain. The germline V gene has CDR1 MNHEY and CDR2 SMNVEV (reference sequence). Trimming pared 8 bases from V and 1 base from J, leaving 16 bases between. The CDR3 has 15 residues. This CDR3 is CASLPPVLRTDTQYF. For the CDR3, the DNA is TGTGCCAGCCTACCCCCCGTACTACGCACAGATACGCAGTATTTT.

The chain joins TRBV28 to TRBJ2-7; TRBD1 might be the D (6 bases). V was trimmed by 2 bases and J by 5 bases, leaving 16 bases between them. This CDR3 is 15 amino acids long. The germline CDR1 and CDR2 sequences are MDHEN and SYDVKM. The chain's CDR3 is CASSLNTGSMDEQYF. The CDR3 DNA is TGTGCCAGCAGTTTAAATACAGGGTCGATGGACGAGCAGTACTTC. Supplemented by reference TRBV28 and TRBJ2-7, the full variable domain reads DVKVTQSSRYLVKRTGEKVFLECVQDMDHENMFWYRQDPGLGLRLIYFSYDVKMKEKGDIPEGYSVSREKKERFSLILESASTNQTSMYLCASSLNTGSMDEQYFGPGTRLTVT.

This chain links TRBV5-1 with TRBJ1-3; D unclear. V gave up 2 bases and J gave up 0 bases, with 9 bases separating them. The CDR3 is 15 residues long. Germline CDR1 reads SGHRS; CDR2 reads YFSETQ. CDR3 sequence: CASSLGAISGNTIYF. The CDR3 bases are TGCGCCAGCAGCTTAGGAGCTATCTCTGGAAACACCATATATTTT.

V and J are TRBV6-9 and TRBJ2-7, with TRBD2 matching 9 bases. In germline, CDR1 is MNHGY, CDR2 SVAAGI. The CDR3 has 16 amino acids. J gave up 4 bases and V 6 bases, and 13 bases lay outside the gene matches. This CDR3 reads CASSQVELTSGYEQYF. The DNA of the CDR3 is TGTGCCAGCAGCCAGGTAGAGTTGACTAGCGGATACGAGCAGTACTTC.

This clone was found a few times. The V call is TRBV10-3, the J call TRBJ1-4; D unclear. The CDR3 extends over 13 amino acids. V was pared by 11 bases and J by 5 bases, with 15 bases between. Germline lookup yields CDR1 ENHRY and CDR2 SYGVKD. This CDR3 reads CALKGFGNEKLFF. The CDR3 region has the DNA TGTGCCCTTAAAGGATTCGGGAATGAAAAACTGTTTTTT.